The 30 T cell receptor beta chains below were found in one sample sequenced in a study of cytomegalovirus exposure and HLA in healthy donors. Primers for the PCR totalled 60 Vbeta and 13 Jbeta. Sequenced by immunoSEQ multiplex PCR; TCRdb stores in-frame clones only, minus some. Found here are roughly 200,000 clones, around four fifths of them singletons; the top ten hold roughly 0.58%. The sample comprised PBMCs. The receptors come from a woman in her 40s in good health and CMV-seronegative.

J is TRBJ1-2 and V is TRBV11-3, with D possibly matching TRBD1 (6 bases). CDR1 is SGHNT, CDR2 YENEEA, per germline. The CDR3 loop spans 17 amino acids. Trimming pared 2 bases from V and 1 base from J, leaving 17 bases between. The CDR3 region is CASSLSPQGGDNYGYTF. DNA for the CDR3: TGTGCCAGCAGCTTATCACCCCAAGGGGGGGATAACTATGGCTACACCTTC.

This clone was counted a few times. V and J are TRBV11-3 and TRBJ2-3, with D perhaps TRBD1 (5 bases). The V and J ends lost 1 base and 1 base respectively, with 9 bases between them. The CDR3 covers 15 residues. Germline lookup yields CDR1 SGHNT and CDR2 YENEEA. CDR3 loop: CASSLVVRGTDTQYF. As DNA, the CDR3 is TGTGCCAGCAGCTTAGTGGTCAGGGGCACAGATACGCAGTATTTT.

CDR3 region: CASSVNPGQSGWGNYGYTF. In DNA form, the CDR3 reads TGTGCCAGCAGCGTAAACCCCGGACAGTCGGGTTGGGGTAACTATGGCTACACCTTC. The chain combines TRBV9 with TRBJ1-2; the D gene is possibly TRBD1 (6 bases). The V gene lost 1 base and the J gene lost 1 base, with 23 bases spanning the gap. Per germline, CDR1 SGDLS and CDR2 YYNGEE. CDR3 length equals 19 residues. The variable domain in full, completed from reference TRBV9 and TRBJ1-2, reads DSGVTQTPKHLITATGQRVTLRCSPRSGDLSVYWYQQSLDQGLQFLIQYYNGEERAKGNILERFSAQQFPDLHSELNLSSLELGDSALYFCASSVNPGQSGWGNYGYTFGSGTRLTVV.

The chain uses TRBV7-6 and TRBJ1-5, with D unclear. The V end was cut by 2 bases, the J end by 0 bases, with 14 bases between. The germline gives CDR1 SGHVS, CDR2 FNYEAQ. CDR3 length: 17 amino acids. CDR3 in DNA: TGTGCCAGCAGCTTAAGTCCCACAATCAATAGCAATCAGCCCCAGCATTTT. Its translation is CASSLSPTINSNQPQHF.

The chain carries TRBV6-6 and TRBJ2-2, with D possibly being TRBD1 (6 bases). The CDR3 length is 16 residues. With 6 bases removed from V and 1 base from J, the gap between germline ends came to 15 bases. Germline assignment: CDR1 MNHNY and CDR2 SVGAGI (reference sequence). This CDR3 reads CASRLDRNKNTGELFF. The CDR3 DNA reads as TGTGCCAGCAGATTGGACAGAAATAAGAACACCGGGGAGCTGTTTTTT.

The rearrangement uses TRBV15 and TRBJ1-4; 7 nucleotides agree with TRBD1. V was pared by 4 bases and J by 8 bases, with 10 bases of the junction left unmatched. The V gene's germline CDR1 is LNHNV and CDR2 YYDKDF (reference sequence). The CDR3 runs 15 residues. The CDR3 loop reads CATSTRTGPGEKLFF. The CDR3 region has the DNA TGTGCCACCAGCACCCGGACAGGCCCGGGGGAAAAACTGTTTTTT.

V usage is TRBV9 and J usage is TRBJ1-1; D might be TRBD1 (5 bases). Germline values: CDR1 SGDLS, CDR2 YYNGEE. The CDR3 is 14 residues long. The V gene lost 0 bases and the J gene lost 8 bases, with 14 bases spanning the gap. DNA for the CDR3: TGTGCCAGCAGCGTAGACGGGGGTGATCAGGAAGCTTTCTTT. Translation gives CASSVDGGDQEAFF.

The chain combines TRBV28 with TRBJ1-2; D is ambiguous. The germline V gene has CDR1 MDHEN and CDR2 SYDVKM. The V end was cut by 6 bases, the J end by 1 base, with 6 bases between. The CDR3 has 12 residues. The CDR3 sequence: CASRILNYGYTF. The CDR3 bases are TGTGCCAGCAGAATCCTTAACTATGGCTACACCTTC.

The chain is built from TRBV5-5 and TRBJ2-1; D is ambiguous. This CDR3 region has 13 residues. V lost 1 base to trimming and J lost 3 bases, with 5 bases between them. CDR1 and CDR2 from the germline V gene are SGHKS and YYEKEE (reference sequence). The CDR3 loop reads CASSLSLYNEQFF. CDR3 sequence (DNA): TGTGCCAGCAGCTTGTCCCTCTACAATGAGCAGTTCTTC.

This clone was counted a few times. The rearrangement uses TRBV7-3 and TRBJ2-6, with 7 bases that match TRBD2. This CDR3 is built from 17 residues. Germline lookup yields CDR1 SGHTA and CDR2 FQGTGA. With 6 bases clipped from V and 0 bases from J, the junction kept 8 bases outside the gene matches. CDR3 residues: CASSGGGLPSGANVLTF. CDR3 nucleotides: TGTGCCAGCAGTGGGGGGGGACTCCCCTCTGGGGCCAACGTCCTGACTTTC.

The chain recombines TRBV27 with TRBJ1-2, with no clear D. The CDR3 runs to 13 residues. V was trimmed by 4 bases and J by 6 bases, leaving 12 bases between them. The germline gives CDR1 MNHEY, CDR2 SMNVEV (reference sequence). The CDR3 is CASSSTLNNGYTF. In DNA, the CDR3 is TGTGCCAGCAGTTCAACCCTAAATAATGGCTACACCTTC.

This chain links TRBV30 with TRBJ1-5; TRBD1 aligns across 8 bases. V was pared by 1 base and J by 6 bases, with 2 bases of the junction left unmatched. Germline CDR1 and CDR2: GTSNPN and SVGIG (reference sequence). CDR3 size: 13 residues. The CDR3 protein is CAWSGGQAQPQHF. CDR3 nucleotides: TGTGCCTGGAGTGGGGGACAGGCTCAGCCCCAGCATTTT. The full variable domain, rest sourced from reference TRBV30 and TRBJ1-5, is SQTIHQWPATLVQPVGSPLSLECTVEGTSNPNLYWYRQAAGRGLQLLFYSVGIGQISSEVPQNLSASRPQDRQFILSSKKLLLSDSGFYLCAWSGGQAQPQHFGDGTRLSIL.

The chain has TRBV28 and TRBJ2-5; D may be TRBD2 (6 bases). The CDR3 has 15 amino acids. The ends were cut back, 6 bases at V and 5 bases at J, with 19 bases in the middle. Germline V CDR1 and CDR2: MDHEN, SYDVKM. CDR3 protein: CASSQGVLAGETQYF. The CDR3 DNA sequence: TGTGCCAGCAGCCAAGGGGTACTAGCCGGCGAGACCCAGTACTTC.

V is TRBV5-1 and J is TRBJ2-5, with D perhaps TRBD1 (6 bases). The V and J ends lost 2 bases and 2 bases respectively, with 10 bases between them. Germline V lookup: CDR1 SGHRS, CDR2 YFSETQ. This CDR3 is built from 14 residues. CDR3 DNA sequence: TGCGCCAGCAGCTTCGGACAGATACAAGAGACCCAGTACTTC. Translation: CASSFGQIQETQYF.

The chain carries TRBV28 and TRBJ1-1; 7 nucleotides align to TRBD1. V lost 6 bases to trimming and J lost 5 bases; unmatched junction nucleotides: 15. This CDR3 is built from 16 residues. Germline CDR1 reads MDHEN; CDR2 reads SYDVKM. CDR3: CASRRAGTVSRTEAFF. The CDR3 coding sequence is TGTGCCAGCAGACGGGCCGGGACAGTAAGTCGGACTGAAGCTTTCTTT.

In this sample, this clone turned up once. The V and J genes are TRBV9 and TRBJ2-3, with D possibly matching TRBD2 (5 bases). The CDR3 is 14 residues long. V gave up 5 bases and J gave up 0 bases, with 10 bases separating them. Germline assignment: CDR1 SGDLS and CDR2 YYNGEE. DNA for the CDR3: TGTGCCAGCAGTACTAGGACTAGCACAGATACGCAGTATTTT. Amino acids: CASSTRTSTDTQYF.

This chain joins TRBV5-1 and TRBJ2-2; TRBD1 matches at 8 bases. The trim removed 2 bases at V and 5 bases at J, leaving 5 bases unmatched. CDR3 length: 15 residues. Germline V lookup: CDR1 SGHRS, CDR2 YFSETQ. The chain's CDR3 is CASSLDRGRTGELFF. Written as DNA, the CDR3 is TGCGCCAGCAGCTTAGACAGGGGAAGGACCGGGGAGCTGTTTTTT. The full variable domain, completed using reference TRBV5-1 and TRBJ2-2, is KAGVTQTPRYLIKTRGQQVTLSCSPISGHRSVSWYQQTPGQGLQFLFEYFSETQRNKGNFPGRFSGRQFSNSRSEMNVSTLELGDSALYLCASSLDRGRTGELFFGEGSRLTVL.

This clone has only a few counts. J is TRBJ2-1 and V is TRBV5-5; 14 bases match TRBD2. The CDR3 loop spans 15 amino acids. Germline V gene lookup returns CDR1 SGHKS and CDR2 YYEKEE (reference sequence). With 5 bases clipped from V and 8 bases from J, the junction kept 6 bases outside the gene matches. CDR3 loop: CASSLTSGGAYEQFF. Written as DNA, the CDR3 is TGTGCCAGCAGTTTGACTAGCGGGGGGGCTTATGAGCAGTTCTTC. The entire variable domain, with the rest obtained from reference TRBV5-5 and TRBJ2-1, is as follows: DAGVTQSPTHLIKTRGQQVTLRCSPISGHKSVSWYQQVLGQGPQFIFQYYEKEERGRGNFPDRFSARQFPNYSSELNVNALLLGDSALYLCASSLTSGGAYEQFFGPGTRLTVL.

CDR3 in amino acids: CASSLGGNEQFF. In DNA, the CDR3 is TGTGCCAGCAGCTTGGGCGGGAATGAGCAGTTCTTC. The J gene is TRBJ2-1, the V gene TRBV5-4, with D perhaps matching TRBD2 (5 bases). The CDR3 spans 12 residues. The germline V gene has CDR1 SGHNT and CDR2 YYREEE (reference sequence). Trimming pared 0 bases from V and 7 bases from J, leaving 5 bases between.

V usage is TRBV7-2 and J usage is TRBJ1-6, with 8 positions matching TRBD1. The germline gives CDR1 SGHTA, CDR2 FQGNSA. V lost 6 bases and J lost 8; bases outside the gene matches: 6. The CDR3 is 14 residues long. In DNA form, the CDR3 reads TGTGCCAGCAGTCTACAGGGGGGAGATTCACCCCTCCACTTT. Its translation: CASSLQGGDSPLHF.

V and J are TRBV7-9 and TRBJ2-7; a possible D gene is TRBD1 (6 bases). CDR3 length: 14 residues. Germline CDR1 reads SEHNR; CDR2 reads FQNEAQ (reference sequence). V was cut by 7 bases and J by 3 bases, with 16 bases left in between. The CDR3 spells CASTSSEQGYEQYF. As DNA, the CDR3 is TGTGCCAGCACCTCTTCGGAACAGGGCTACGAGCAGTACTTC.

This chain joins TRBV6-6 and TRBJ1-1; no reliable D call. The germline CDR1 and CDR2 sequences are MNHNY and SVGAGI (reference sequence). V lost 5 bases and J lost 5, with 12 bases in between. This CDR3 is 13 amino acids long. For the CDR3, the DNA is TGTGCCAGCAGTAACGGGCGGGGTACTGAAGCTTTCTTT. Translation gives CASSNGRGTEAFF.

In DNA, the CDR3 is TGTGCCAGCTCACCCGGACAGGTGGCTTTCTTT. It translates to CASSPGQVAFF. The rearrangement joins TRBV18 to TRBJ1-1, with TRBD1 matching over 7 bases. The germline V gene encodes CDR1 KGHSH and CDR2 LQKENI. CDR3 length: 11 amino acids. V gave up 3 bases and J gave up 11 bases; unmatched junction bases: 3.

The chain has TRBV18 and TRBJ1-5, with D unresolved. The CDR3 is made up of 13 amino acids. The germline V and J ends were trimmed by 3 bases and 1 base, with 4 bases remaining between them. Germline V CDR1 and CDR2: KGHSH, LQKENI. The CDR3 DNA reads as TGTGCCAGCTCACCCCCAAGCAATCAGCCCCAGCATTTT. It yields the protein CASSPPSNQPQHF.

This rearrangement joins TRBV25-1 to TRBJ1-4; D gene uncertain. Trimming pared 7 bases from V and 5 bases from J, leaving 11 bases between. The CDR3 length is 13 residues. The germline V gene has CDR1 MGHDK and CDR2 SYGVNS. In DNA form, the CDR3 reads TGTGCCAGCAAGAGGAATCTAAATGAAAAACTGTTTTTT. The encoded protein is CASKRNLNEKLFF. Variable domain in full (rest from reference TRBV25-1 and TRBJ1-4): EADIYQTPRYLVIGTGKKITLECSQTMGHDKMYWYQQDPGMELHLIHYSYGVNSTEKGDLSSESTVSRIRTEHFPLTLESARPSHTSQYLCASKRNLNEKLFFGSGTQLSVL.

The V call is TRBV15, the J call TRBJ2-1; 10 nucleotides align to TRBD1. CDR1 and CDR2 (germline): LNHNV, YYDKDF (reference sequence). This CDR3 is 16 amino acids long. Losses at the gene ends were 2 bases for V and 5 bases for J; bases not matched to a gene: 6. CDR3 sequence reads: CATSRSTGTGDNEQFF. CDR3 in DNA: TGTGCCACCAGCAGAAGTACCGGGACAGGGGACAATGAGCAGTTCTTC.

This clone was observed a few times. This chain uses TRBV5-1 with TRBJ1-1; 7 bases fit TRBD1. The junction had 15 bases not matched to a gene; V was cut back by 9 bases and J by 4 bases. In germline, CDR1 is SGHRS, CDR2 YFSETQ. The CDR3 loop spans 15 amino acids. The CDR3 DNA sequence: TGCGCCACCAACTCACAGGGGCAGGATGGCACTGAAGCTTTCTTT. Translating it yields CATNSQGQDGTEAFF.

This chain joins TRBV6-5 and TRBJ2-7; a possible D gene is TRBD2 (5 bases). V was clipped by 0 bases and J by 0 bases, with 12 bases between them. This CDR3 is built from 16 residues. The germline gives CDR1 MNHEY, CDR2 SVGAGI. DNA for the CDR3: TGTGCCAGCAGTTACTCCGTTCCTGGGAGCTCCTACGAGCAGTACTTC. It is translated as CASSYSVPGSSYEQYF.

The chain couples TRBV5-1 to TRBJ2-1, with 8 bases identical to TRBD1. J lost 7 bases, V lost 4 bases, and 10 bases had no gene match. Germline V gives CDR1 SGHRS, CDR2 YFSETQ. CDR3 length equals 15 residues. The CDR3 sequence: CASSSFWTGQNEQFF. The CDR3 nucleotides read TGCGCCAGCAGCAGTTTTTGGACAGGGCAGAATGAGCAGTTCTTC.

The rearrangement links TRBV9 to TRBJ2-7, with 9 nucleotides matching TRBD2. The germline CDR1 and CDR2 sequences are SGDLS and YYNGEE. Trimming took 0 bases from V and 3 from J; bases not matched to a gene: 10. This CDR3 comprises 17 residues. This CDR3 reads CASSVGSGGASLYEQYF. The CDR3 DNA reads as TGTGCCAGCAGCGTAGGTAGCGGGGGAGCCAGCCTCTACGAGCAGTACTTC. Full variable domain (rest looked up from reference TRBV9 and TRBJ2-7): DSGVTQTPKHLITATGQRVTLRCSPRSGDLSVYWYQQSLDQGLQFLIQYYNGEERAKGNILERFSAQQFPDLHSELNLSSLELGDSALYFCASSVGSGGASLYEQYFGPGTRLTVT.